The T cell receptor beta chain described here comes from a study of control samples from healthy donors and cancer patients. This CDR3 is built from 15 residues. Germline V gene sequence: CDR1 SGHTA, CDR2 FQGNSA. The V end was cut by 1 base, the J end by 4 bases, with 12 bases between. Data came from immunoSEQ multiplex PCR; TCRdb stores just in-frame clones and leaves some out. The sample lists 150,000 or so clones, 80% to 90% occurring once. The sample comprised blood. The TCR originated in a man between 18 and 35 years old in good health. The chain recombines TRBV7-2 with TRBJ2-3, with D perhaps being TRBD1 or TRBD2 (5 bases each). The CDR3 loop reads CASSLERLGADTQYF. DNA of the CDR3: TGTGCCAGCAGCTTAGAGCGTCTGGGGGCAGATACGCAGTATTTT.